This TCR beta chain was identified during a study of control samples from healthy donors and cancer patients. The assay was immunoSEQ multiplex PCR, and TCRdb's table has in-frame clones only and misses some. Here the sample spans some 150,000 clones, 89% being singletons. This CDR3 spans 16 amino acids. Unmatched junction bases numbered 4, after V lost 0 bases and J lost 5 bases. Germline V gene sequence: CDR1 ENHRY, CDR2 SYGVKD. The rearrangement joins TRBV10-3 to TRBJ2-2; 9 nucleotides align to TRBD1. This receptor was identified in a man younger than 45 in good health. Sequencing was carried out using blood. The CDR3 loop reads CAISESGQGGTGELFF. The CDR3 region has the DNA TGTGCCATCAGTGAGTCGGGACAGGGAGGGACCGGGGAGCTGTTTTTT.